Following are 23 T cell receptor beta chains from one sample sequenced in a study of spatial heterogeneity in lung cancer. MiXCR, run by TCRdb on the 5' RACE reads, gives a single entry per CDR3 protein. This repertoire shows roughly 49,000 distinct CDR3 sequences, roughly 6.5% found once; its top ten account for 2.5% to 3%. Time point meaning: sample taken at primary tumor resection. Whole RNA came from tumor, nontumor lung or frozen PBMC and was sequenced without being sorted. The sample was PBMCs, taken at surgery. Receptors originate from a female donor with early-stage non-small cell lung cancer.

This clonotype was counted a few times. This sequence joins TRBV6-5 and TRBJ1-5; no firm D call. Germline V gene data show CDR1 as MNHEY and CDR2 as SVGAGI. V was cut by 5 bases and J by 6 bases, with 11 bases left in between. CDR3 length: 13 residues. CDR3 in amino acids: CASSDTVTQPQHF. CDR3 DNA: TGTGCCAGCAGTGATACAGTTACTCAGCCCCAGCATTTT.

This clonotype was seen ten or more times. CDR3 bases: TGTGCCAGCATCGCGGGGGTGGATTCACCCCTCCACTTT. Translation: CASIAGVDSPLHF. The J gene is TRBJ1-6, the V gene TRBV28; a possible D gene is TRBD1 (5 bases). CDR1 and CDR2 (germline): MDHEN, SYDVKM. There are 13 residues in the CDR3. V dropped 7 bases and J dropped 8 bases, with 12 bases sitting between them.

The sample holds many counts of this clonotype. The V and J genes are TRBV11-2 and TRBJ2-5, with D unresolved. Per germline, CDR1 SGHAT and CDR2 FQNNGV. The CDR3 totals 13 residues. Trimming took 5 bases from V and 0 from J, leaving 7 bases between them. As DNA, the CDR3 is TGTGCCAGCAGCAGAGGACACCAAGAGACCCAGTACTTC. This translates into CASSRGHQETQYF.

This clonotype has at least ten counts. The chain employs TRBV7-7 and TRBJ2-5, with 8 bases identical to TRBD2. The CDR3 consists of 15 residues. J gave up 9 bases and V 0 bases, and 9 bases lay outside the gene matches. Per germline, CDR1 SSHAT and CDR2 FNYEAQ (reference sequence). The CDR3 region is CASSLAQPGLGPQYF. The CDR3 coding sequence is TGTGCCAGCAGCTTAGCCCAACCGGGACTAGGCCCCCAGTACTTC. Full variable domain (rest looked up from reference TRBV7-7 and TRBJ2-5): GAGVSQSPRYKVTKRGQDVTLRCDPISSHATLYWYQQALGQGPEFLTYFNYEAQPDKSGLPSDRFSAERPEGSISTLTIQRTEQRDSAMYRCASSLAQPGLGPQYFGPGTRLLVL.

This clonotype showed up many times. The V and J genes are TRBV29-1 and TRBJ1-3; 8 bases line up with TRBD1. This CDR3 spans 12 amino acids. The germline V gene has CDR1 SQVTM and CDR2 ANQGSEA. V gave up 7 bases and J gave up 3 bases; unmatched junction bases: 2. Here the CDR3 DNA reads TGCAGCGCCGGGACAGGTGGAAACACCATATATTTT. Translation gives CSAGTGGNTIYF. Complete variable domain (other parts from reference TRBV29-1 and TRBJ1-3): SAVISQKPSRDICQRGTSLTIQCQVDSQVTMMFWYRQQPGQSLTLIATANQGSEATYESGFVIDKFPISRPNLTFSTLTVSNMSPEDSSIYLCSAGTGGNTIYFGEGSWLTVV.

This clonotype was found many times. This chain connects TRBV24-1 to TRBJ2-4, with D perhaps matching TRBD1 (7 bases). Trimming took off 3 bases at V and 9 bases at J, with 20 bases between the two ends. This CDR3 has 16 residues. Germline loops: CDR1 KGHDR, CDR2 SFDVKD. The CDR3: CATSDSRTGPGGIQYF. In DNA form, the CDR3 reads TGTGCCACCAGTGATAGCCGGACAGGACCCGGGGGCATTCAGTACTTC.

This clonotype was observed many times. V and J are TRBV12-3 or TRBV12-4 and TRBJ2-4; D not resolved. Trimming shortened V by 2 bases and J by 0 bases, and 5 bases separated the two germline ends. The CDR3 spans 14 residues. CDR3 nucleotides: TGTGCCAGCAGTTTATTATTAGCCAAAAACATTCAGTACTTC. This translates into CASSLLLAKNIQYF.

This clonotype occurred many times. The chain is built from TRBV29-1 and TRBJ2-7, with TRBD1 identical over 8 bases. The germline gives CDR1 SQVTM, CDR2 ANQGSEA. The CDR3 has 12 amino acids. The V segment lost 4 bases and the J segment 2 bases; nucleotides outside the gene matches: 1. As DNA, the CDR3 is TGCAGCGTTGCAGGGGGCCCCTACGAGCAGTACTTC. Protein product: CSVAGGPYEQYF.

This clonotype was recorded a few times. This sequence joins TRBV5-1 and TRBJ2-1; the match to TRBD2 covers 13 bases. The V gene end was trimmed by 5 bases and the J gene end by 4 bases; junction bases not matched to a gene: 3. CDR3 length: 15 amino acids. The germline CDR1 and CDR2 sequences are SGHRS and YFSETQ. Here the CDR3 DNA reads TGCGCCAGCAGGTCGACTAGCGGGGGGTACAATGAGCAGTTCTTC. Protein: CASRSTSGGYNEQFF.

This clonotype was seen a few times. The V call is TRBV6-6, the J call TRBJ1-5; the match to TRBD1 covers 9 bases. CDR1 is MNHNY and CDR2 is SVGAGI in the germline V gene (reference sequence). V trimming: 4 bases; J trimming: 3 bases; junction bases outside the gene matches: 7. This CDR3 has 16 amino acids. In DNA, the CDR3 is TGTGCCAGCAGTTTCCGACAGGGGGACAACAATCAGCCCCAGCATTTT. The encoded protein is CASSFRQGDNNQPQHF.

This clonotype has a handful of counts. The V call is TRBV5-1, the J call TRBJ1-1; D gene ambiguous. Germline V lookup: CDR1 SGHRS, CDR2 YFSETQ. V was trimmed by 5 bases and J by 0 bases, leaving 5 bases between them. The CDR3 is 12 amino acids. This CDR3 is CASRQLNTEAFF. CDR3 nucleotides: TGCGCCAGCAGACAGCTGAACACTGAAGCTTTCTTT. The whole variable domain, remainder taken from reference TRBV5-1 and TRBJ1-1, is KAGVTQTPRYLIKTRGQQVTLSCSPISGHRSVSWYQQTPGQGLQFLFEYFSETQRNKGNFPGRFSGRQFSNSRSEMNVSTLELGDSALYLCASRQLNTEAFFGQGTRLTVV.

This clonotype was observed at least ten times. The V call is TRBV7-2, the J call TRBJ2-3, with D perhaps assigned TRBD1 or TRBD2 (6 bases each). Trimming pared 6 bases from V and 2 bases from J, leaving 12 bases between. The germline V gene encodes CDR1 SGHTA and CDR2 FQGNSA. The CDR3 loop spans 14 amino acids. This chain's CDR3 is CASSRGQTTDTQYF. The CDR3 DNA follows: TGTGCCAGCAGTCGGGGGCAAACCACAGATACGCAGTATTTT.

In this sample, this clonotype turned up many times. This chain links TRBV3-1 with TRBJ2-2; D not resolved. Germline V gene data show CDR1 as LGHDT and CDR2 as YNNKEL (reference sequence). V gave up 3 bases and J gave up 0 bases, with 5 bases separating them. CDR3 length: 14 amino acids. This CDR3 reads CASSHAANTGELFF. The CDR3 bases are TGTGCCAGCAGCCATGCCGCGAACACCGGGGAGCTGTTTTTT.

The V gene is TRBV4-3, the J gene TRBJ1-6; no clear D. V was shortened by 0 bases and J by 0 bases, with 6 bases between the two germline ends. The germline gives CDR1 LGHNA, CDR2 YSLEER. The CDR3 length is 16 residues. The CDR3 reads CASSQEAPSYNSPLHF. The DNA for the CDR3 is TGCGCCAGCAGCCAAGAAGCACCCTCCTATAATTCACCCCTCCACTTT.

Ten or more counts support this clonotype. CDR3 sequence reads: CSVDGSSGANVLTF. For the CDR3, the DNA is TGCAGCGTTGACGGCTCCTCTGGGGCCAACGTCCTGACTTTC. The chain joins TRBV29-1 to TRBJ2-6; D gene ambiguous. In germline, CDR1 is SQVTM, CDR2 ANQGSEA. The length of the CDR3 is 14 residues. V lost 3 bases, J lost 0 bases, and 6 bases lay in between.

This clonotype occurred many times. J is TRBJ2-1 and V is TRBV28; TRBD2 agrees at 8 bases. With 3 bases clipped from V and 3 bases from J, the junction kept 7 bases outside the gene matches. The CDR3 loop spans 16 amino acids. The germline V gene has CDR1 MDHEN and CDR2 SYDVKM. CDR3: CASSFSPGGHYNEQFF. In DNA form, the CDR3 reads TGTGCCAGCAGTTTCAGCCCGGGGGGGCACTACAATGAGCAGTTCTTC.

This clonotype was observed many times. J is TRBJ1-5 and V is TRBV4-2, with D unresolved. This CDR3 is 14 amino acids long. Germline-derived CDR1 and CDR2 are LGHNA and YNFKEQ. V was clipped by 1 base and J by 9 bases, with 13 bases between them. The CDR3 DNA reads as TGTGCCAGCAGCCAAGTAGACCCCCATGCGCCCCAGCATTTT. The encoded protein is CASSQVDPHAPQHF.

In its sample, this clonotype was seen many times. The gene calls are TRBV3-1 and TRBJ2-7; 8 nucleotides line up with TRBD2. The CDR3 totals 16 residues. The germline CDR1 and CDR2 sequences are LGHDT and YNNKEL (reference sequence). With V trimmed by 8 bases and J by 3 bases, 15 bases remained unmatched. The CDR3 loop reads CASGRGSGGAIYEQYF. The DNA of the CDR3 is TGTGCCAGCGGCCGAGGCTCGGGGGGGGCGATCTACGAGCAGTACTTC.

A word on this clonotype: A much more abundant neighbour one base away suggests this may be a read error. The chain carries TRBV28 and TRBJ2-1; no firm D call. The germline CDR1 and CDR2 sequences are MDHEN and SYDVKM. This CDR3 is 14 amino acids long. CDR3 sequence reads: CASSLWGGYDEQFF. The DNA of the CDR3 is TGTGCCAGCAGTTTATGGGGTGGCTACGATGAGCAGTTCTTC. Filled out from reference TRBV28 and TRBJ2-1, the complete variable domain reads DVKVTQSSRYLVKRTGEKVFLECVQDMDHENMFWYRQDPGLGLRLIYFSYDVKMKEKGDIPEGYSVSREKKERFSLILESASTNQTSMYLCASSLWGGYDEQFFGPGTRLTVL.

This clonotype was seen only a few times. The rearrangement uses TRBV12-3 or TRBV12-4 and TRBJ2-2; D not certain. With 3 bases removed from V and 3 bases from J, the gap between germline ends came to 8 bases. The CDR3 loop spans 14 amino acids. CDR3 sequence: CASSFSVDTGELFF. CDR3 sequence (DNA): TGTGCCAGCAGTTTTAGTGTGGACACCGGGGAGCTGTTTTTT.

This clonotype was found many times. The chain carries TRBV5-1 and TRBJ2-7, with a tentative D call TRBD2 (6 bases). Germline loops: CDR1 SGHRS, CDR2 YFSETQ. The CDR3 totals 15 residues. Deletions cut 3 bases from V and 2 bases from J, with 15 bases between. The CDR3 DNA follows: TGCGCCAGCAGCTCCCTCCCCGGGGGTCCCTACGAGCAGTACTTC. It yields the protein CASSSLPGGPYEQYF.

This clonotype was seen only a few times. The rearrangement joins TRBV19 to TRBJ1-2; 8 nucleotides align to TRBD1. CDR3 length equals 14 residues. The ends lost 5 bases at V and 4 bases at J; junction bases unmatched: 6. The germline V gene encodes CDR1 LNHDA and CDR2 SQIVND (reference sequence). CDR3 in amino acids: CASSLRQGLYGYTF. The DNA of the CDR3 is TGTGCCAGTAGTCTCCGACAGGGGCTCTATGGCTACACCTTC.

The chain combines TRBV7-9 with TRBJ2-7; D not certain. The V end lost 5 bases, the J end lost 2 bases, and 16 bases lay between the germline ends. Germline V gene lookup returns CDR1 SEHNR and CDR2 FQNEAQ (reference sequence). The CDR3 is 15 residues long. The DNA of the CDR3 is TGTGCCAGCAGCAACAGCGTTATGCCTCCCTACGAGCAGTACTTC. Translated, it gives CASSNSVMPPYEQYF.